These 27 T cell receptor beta chains originate from one sample sequenced in a study of spatial heterogeneity in lung cancer (dated by TCRdb to between 2018 and 2021). The protocol used for the library was 5' RACE. TCRdb shows the sequencer as NextSeq 500. The public reads were quality trimmed at Q25 with fastp and then assembled into clones with MiXCR by TCRdb, keeping productive beta chains. Rows with one shared CDR3 protein collapse into an entry with the most common genes and DNA. This sample lists around 110,000 distinct CDR3 sequences; less than 15% were detected once. Around a sixth of the sample goes to the ten largest clones. What this sample's time point label stands for: blood at routine non-recurrence follow-up after resection. Whole RNA extracted from tumor and nontumor lung tissue, or from cryopreserved PBMC samples, was used for TCR sequencing without cell sorting. The sample here was PBMCs, taken at follow-up. These receptors came from a male donor with early-stage non-small cell lung cancer.

A few counts support this clonotype. The gene calls are TRBV15 and TRBJ2-4, with 10 bases identical to TRBD1. This CDR3 is 15 amino acids long. Trimming at V came to 4 bases and at J to 4 bases, leaving 4 bases not matched to a gene. The germline V gene has CDR1 LNHNV and CDR2 YYDKDF (reference sequence). The CDR3 nucleotides are TGTGCCACCAGCACGCCGGGACAGGGGAAAAACATTCAGTACTTC. It specifies CATSTPGQGKNIQYF.

This clonotype was detected many times. The chain employs TRBV11-2 and TRBJ2-4; maybe TRBD1 (6 bases). CDR3 length equals 13 residues. Germline V gene lookup returns CDR1 SGHAT and CDR2 FQNNGV. V was cut by 7 bases and J by 8 bases, with 15 bases left in between. The CDR3 bases are TGTGCCAGCACGGCGAGAGGGGGTCACATTCAGTACTTC. This codes for CASTARGGHIQYF.

The rearrangement uses TRBV10-3 and TRBJ1-2; possible D gene TRBD1, 5 bases. Germline values: CDR1 ENHRY, CDR2 SYGVKD. The V end lost 5 bases, the J end lost 0 bases, and 25 bases lay between the germline ends. The CDR3 has 19 amino acids. CDR3 residues: CAISSDPRDLGRTNYGYTF. The CDR3 DNA sequence: TGTGCCATCAGTTCCGACCCCCGGGACCTAGGGCGTACTAACTATGGCTACACCTTC.

This clonotype was counted ten times or more. The V call is TRBV27, the J call TRBJ2-7, with no clear D. Germline CDR1 reads MNHEY; CDR2 reads SMNVEV (reference sequence). Trimming stripped 2 bases from V and 1 base from J, with 9 bases between. The CDR3 consists of 14 residues. CDR3 DNA: TGTGCCAGCAGTTTACAGGACGGATCCTACGAGCAGTACTTC. Amino acid sequence: CASSLQDGSYEQYF.

Many counts were recorded for this clonotype. CDR3 residues: CASSTQRGAREQYF. CDR3 coding DNA: TGTGCCAGCAGCACCCAGCGGGGGGCTAGGGAGCAGTACTTC. This sequence joins TRBV11-2 and TRBJ2-7; 9 bases line up with TRBD2. The CDR3 is made up of 14 amino acids. Germline CDR1 SGHAT, CDR2 FQNNGV. The trim removed 5 bases at V and 7 bases at J, leaving 9 bases unmatched.

This clonotype has a handful of counts. This chain joins TRBV10-3 and TRBJ2-1; TRBD1 matches at 9 bases. CDR3 length: 15 residues. Germline-derived CDR1 and CDR2 are ENHRY and SYGVKD. Germline trimming cut 6 bases from V and 3 bases from J; bases unmatched to any gene: 6. The CDR3 loop is CAIRGDRVDYNEQFF. DNA for the CDR3: TGTGCCATCAGAGGGGACAGGGTCGACTACAATGAGCAGTTCTTC.

Ten or more counts support this clonotype. The rearrangement joins TRBV29-1 to TRBJ1-2; D is unresolved. Germline values: CDR1 SQVTM, CDR2 ANQGSEA. V lost 6 bases and J 5 bases, leaving 13 bases between the germline ends. CDR3 length equals 12 residues. CDR3 DNA: TGCAGCGTCGGGCCGACGGAGTATGGCTACACCTTC. Translating gives CSVGPTEYGYTF.

This clonotype has just a few counts. The V gene is TRBV6-2 or TRBV6-3, the J gene TRBJ1-6, with D unclear. V lost 5 bases and J 7 bases, leaving 15 bases between the germline ends. The CDR3 is 15 residues long. Germline-derived CDR1 and CDR2 are MNHEY and SVGEGT. CDR3 sequence: CASSIVGRANSPLHF. The CDR3 nucleotides are TGTGCCAGCAGTATAGTGGGCAGAGCGAATTCACCCCTCCACTTT.

This clonotype was seen a few times. The chain links TRBV19 to TRBJ2-4, with 10 nucleotides matching TRBD1. Germline values: CDR1 LNHDA, CDR2 SQIVND (reference sequence). J gave up 0 bases and V 7 bases, and 3 bases lay outside the gene matches. The CDR3 is made up of 15 amino acids. This CDR3 is CASTDRGQAKNIQYF. The CDR3 DNA follows: TGTGCCAGTACTGACAGGGGGCAAGCCAAAAACATTCAGTACTTC.

This clonotype has a count of ten or more. V usage is TRBV29-1 and J usage is TRBJ1-6, with D tentatively TRBD1 (6 bases). The V end was cut by 6 bases, the J end by 5 bases, with 17 bases between. CDR1 is SQVTM and CDR2 is ANQGSEA in the germline V gene. The CDR3 covers 15 residues. The CDR3 loop is CSVLLGGPNNSPLHF. The CDR3 DNA reads as TGCAGCGTCTTACTAGGGGGACCGAATAATTCACCCCTCCACTTT.

This chain joins TRBV7-2 and TRBJ2-3; 11 positions match TRBD2. Germline V gene data show CDR1 as SGHTA and CDR2 as FQGNSA. V gave up 5 bases and J gave up 0 bases; unmatched junction bases: 7. There are 17 residues in the CDR3. CDR3 bases: TGTGCCAGCAGCCAACAAGGGACTAGCGGAAGCACAGATACGCAGTATTTT. Translating it yields CASSQQGTSGSTDTQYF.

Concerning this clonotype itself: This may stem from a read error, because a much larger clone lies one nucleotide away. This chain joins TRBV28 and TRBJ1-1, with D unclear. The germline gives CDR1 MDHEN, CDR2 SYDVKM. This CDR3 has 13 amino acids. The CDR3 DNA reads as TGTGCCAGCAGCCCTTTAAGGAACACTGTAGCTTTCTTT. As protein: CASSPLRNTVAFF.

The chain employs TRBV5-1 and TRBJ2-3; D uncertain. The length of the CDR3 is 15 residues. V gave up 1 base and J gave up 0 bases, with 9 bases separating them. The germline V gene encodes CDR1 SGHRS and CDR2 YFSETQ. CDR3 bases: TGCGCCAGCAGCTTGAAGAGGCAGAGCACAGATACGCAGTATTTT. The encoded protein is CASSLKRQSTDTQYF.

This clonotype occurred a few times. V usage is TRBV28 and J usage is TRBJ2-7; D might be TRBD1 (6 bases). The V gene lost 5 bases and the J gene lost 3 bases, with 11 bases spanning the gap. The CDR3 consists of 13 residues. The germline gives CDR1 MDHEN, CDR2 SYDVKM. The CDR3 DNA reads TGTGCCAGCAGTCGCCGGACAGACTACGAGCAGTACTTC. Translating gives CASSRRTDYEQYF.

The J gene is TRBJ1-3, the V gene TRBV6-5, with D possibly matching TRBD1 (5 bases). The ends were cut back, 0 bases at V and 1 base at J, with 7 bases in the middle. CDR3 size: 15 residues. Germline loops: CDR1 MNHEY, CDR2 SVGAGI. The CDR3 region has the DNA TGTGCCAGCAGTTACTCAGGGGAGTCTGGAAACACCATATATTTT. Translation gives CASSYSGESGNTIYF.

This clonotype was detected many times. The CDR3 coding sequence is TGCAGCGTAGGCGGGACAGGAATCTCCTACGAGCAGTACTTC. It yields the protein CSVGGTGISYEQYF. The chain employs TRBV29-1 and TRBJ2-7; TRBD1 agrees at 8 bases. CDR1 is SQVTM and CDR2 is ANQGSEA in the germline V gene. CDR3 size: 14 residues. Trimming cost V 6 bases and J 0 bases; bases outside gene matches: 7.

This clonotype has a count of ten or more. The V gene is TRBV7-9, the J gene TRBJ2-1; no reliable D call. The CDR3 spans 13 residues. The germline V gene has CDR1 SEHNR and CDR2 FQNEAQ (reference sequence). V lost 8 bases and J 7 bases, leaving 15 bases between the germline ends. CDR3 DNA sequence: TGTGCCAGCGGATTTACCCCTACAAATGAGCAGTTCTTC. Protein sequence: CASGFTPTNEQFF.

The rearrangement joins TRBV6-6 to TRBJ1-3; D gene ambiguous. Germline V gene data show CDR1 as MNHNY and CDR2 as SVGAGI (reference sequence). Trimming took off 2 bases at V and 5 bases at J, with 4 bases between the two ends. This CDR3 contains 12 residues. CDR3 sequence reads: CASSYGRNTIYF. CDR3 coding DNA: TGTGCCAGCAGTTACGGTAGAAACACCATATATTTT.

V is TRBV11-2 and J is TRBJ2-5, with a possible D match to TRBD2 (5 bases). Germline values: CDR1 SGHAT, CDR2 FQNNGV. V was shortened by 1 base and J by 4 bases, with 16 bases between the two germline ends. This CDR3 has 16 residues. In nucleotides, the CDR3 is TGTGCCAGCAGCTTAGTCATGTCCCGAGGGCCAGAGACCCAGTACTTC. As protein: CASSLVMSRGPETQYF.

In this sample, this clonotype turned up a few times. In DNA form, the CDR3 reads TGTGCCAGCAGCCTCCCAGGGAGCACTGAAGCTTTCTTT. This encodes CASSLPGSTEAFF. J is TRBJ1-1 and V is TRBV5-4, with D perhaps matching TRBD1 (5 bases). Germline V gene lookup returns CDR1 SGHNT and CDR2 YYREEE (reference sequence). This CDR3 contains 13 residues. Deletions cut 4 bases from V and 4 bases from J, with 11 bases between.

V is TRBV11-2 and J is TRBJ2-3; D remains unclear. Germline CDR1 and CDR2: SGHAT and FQNNGV. V lost 5 bases and J lost 6, with 18 bases in between. There are 15 residues in the CDR3. As DNA, the CDR3 is TGTGCCAGCAGCCCAGTCGTCGTCTTTCGGGATACGCAGTATTTT. Its protein product is CASSPVVVFRDTQYF.

The gene calls are TRBV7-8 and TRBJ2-3; 10 positions match TRBD2. CDR1 is SGHVS and CDR2 is FQNEAQ in the germline V gene. The CDR3 has 20 amino acids. The ends lost 1 base at V and 4 bases at J; junction bases unmatched: 17. CDR3 coding DNA: TGTGCCAGCAGCTTAGTTAGTAGCGGGGGGCCACGACCTTGGCCAGATACGCAGTATTTT. This encodes CASSLVSSGGPRPWPDTQYF.

The V call is TRBV18, the J call TRBJ1-5; D uncertain. V was clipped by 5 bases and J by 1 base, with 15 bases between them. The germline V gene has CDR1 KGHSH and CDR2 LQKENI. The CDR3 length is 16 residues. The CDR3: CASSSPPTQSNQPQHF. Written as DNA, the CDR3 is TGTGCCAGCTCATCGCCCCCGACACAGAGCAATCAGCCCCAGCATTTT.

The sample holds many counts of this clonotype. The rearrangement links TRBV28 to TRBJ1-5; TRBD1 aligns across 8 bases. The CDR3 has 16 residues. V shed 6 bases, J shed 0 bases, and the junction held 7 bases outside the gene matches. From germline, CDR1 is MDHEN and CDR2 SYDVKM. The DNA for the CDR3 is TGTGCCAGCAGGGCAGGGGGCGGCTATAGCAATCAGCCCCAGCATTTT. Residues: CASRAGGGYSNQPQHF.

This sequence joins TRBV5-1 and TRBJ2-3, with D perhaps matching TRBD1 or TRBD2 (6 bases each). V lost 1 base to trimming and J lost 6 bases, with 12 bases between them. The CDR3 length is 14 residues. Germline lookup yields CDR1 SGHRS and CDR2 YFSETQ. The CDR3 loop is CASSLWGAEDTQYF. Here the CDR3 DNA reads TGCGCCAGCAGCTTGTGGGGGGCGGAGGATACGCAGTATTTT.

The sample holds a few counts of this clonotype. The V gene is TRBV28, the J gene TRBJ2-3; perhaps D is TRBD1 or TRBD2 (7 bases each). The V end lost 6 bases, the J end lost 0 bases, and 13 bases lay between the germline ends. Germline lookup yields CDR1 MDHEN and CDR2 SYDVKM. CDR3 length: 15 residues. The CDR3 reads CASSRRGGSTDTQYF. In DNA form, the CDR3 reads TGTGCCAGCAGCCGCAGGGGGGGGAGCACAGATACGCAGTATTTT.

Many counts were recorded for this clonotype. V usage is TRBV20-1 and J usage is TRBJ1-6; D is undetermined. Trimming removed 1 base at V and 10 bases at J, with 14 bases between. The CDR3 runs 14 residues. Germline V gene lookup returns CDR1 DFQATT and CDR2 SNEGSKA (reference sequence). The CDR3 DNA follows: TGCAGTGCTAGAGTGAAGGGAGTATACTCACCCCTCCACTTT. Translated, it gives CSARVKGVYSPLHF.